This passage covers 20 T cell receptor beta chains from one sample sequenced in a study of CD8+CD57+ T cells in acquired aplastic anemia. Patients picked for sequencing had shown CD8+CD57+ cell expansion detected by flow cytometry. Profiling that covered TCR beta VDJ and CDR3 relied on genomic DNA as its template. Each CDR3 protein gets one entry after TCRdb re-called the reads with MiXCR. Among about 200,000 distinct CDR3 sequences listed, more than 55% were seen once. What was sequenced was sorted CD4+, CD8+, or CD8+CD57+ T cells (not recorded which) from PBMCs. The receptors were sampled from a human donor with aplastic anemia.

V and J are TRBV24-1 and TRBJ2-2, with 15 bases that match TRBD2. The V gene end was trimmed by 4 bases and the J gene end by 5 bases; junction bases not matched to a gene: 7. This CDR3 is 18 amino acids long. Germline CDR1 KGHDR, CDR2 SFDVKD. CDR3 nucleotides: TGTGCCACCAGTGACCGGGCGGGGACTAGCGGGAGGACCGGGGAGCTGTTTTTT. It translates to CATSDRAGTSGRTGELFF.

The CDR3 DNA sequence: TGTGCCAGCAGCGTAGGTACCCTCCTCGGGGAGCTGTTTTTT. This codes for CASSVGTLLGELFF. The chain carries TRBV9 and TRBJ2-2; D not certain. Germline CDR1 SGDLS, CDR2 YYNGEE. This CDR3 spans 14 amino acids. V shed 0 bases and J shed 7 bases, with 10 bases lying between them.

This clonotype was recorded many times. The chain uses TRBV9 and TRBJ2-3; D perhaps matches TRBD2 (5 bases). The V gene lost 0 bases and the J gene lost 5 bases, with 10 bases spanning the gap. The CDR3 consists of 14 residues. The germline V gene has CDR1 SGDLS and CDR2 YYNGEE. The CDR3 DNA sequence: TGTGCCAGCAGCGTAGCTGGACTCCGAGATACGCAGTATTTT. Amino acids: CASSVAGLRDTQYF. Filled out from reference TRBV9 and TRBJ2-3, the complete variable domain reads DSGVTQTPKHLITATGQRVTLRCSPRSGDLSVYWYQQSLDQGLQFLIQYYNGEERAKGNILERFSAQQFPDLHSELNLSSLELGDSALYFCASSVAGLRDTQYFGPGTRLTVL.

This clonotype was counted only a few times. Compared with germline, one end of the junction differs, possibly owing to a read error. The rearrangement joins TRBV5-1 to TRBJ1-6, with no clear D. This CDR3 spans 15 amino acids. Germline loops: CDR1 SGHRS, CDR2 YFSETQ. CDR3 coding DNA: TGCGCCAGCAGCTCCGGACCGATGTATAACTCACCCCTCCACTTT. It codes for CASSSGPMYNSPLHF. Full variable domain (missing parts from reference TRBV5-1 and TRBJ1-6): KAGVTQTPRYLIKTRGQQVTLSCSPISGHRSVSWYQQTPGQGLQFLFEYFSETQRNKGNFPGRFSGRQFSNSRSEMNVSTLELGDSALYLCASSSGPMYNSPLHFGNGTRLTVT.

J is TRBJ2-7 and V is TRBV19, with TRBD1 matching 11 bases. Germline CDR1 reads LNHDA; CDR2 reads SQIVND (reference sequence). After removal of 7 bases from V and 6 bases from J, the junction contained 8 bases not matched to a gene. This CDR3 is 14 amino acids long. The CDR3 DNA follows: TGTGCCAGTACCAGGACAGGGGGCAGTTTCGAGCAGTACTTC. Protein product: CASTRTGGSFEQYF.

Here the CDR3 DNA reads TGCGCCAGCAGTGACAAGAGAAATCAGCCCCAGCATTTT. Encoded protein: CASSDKRNQPQHF. This sequence joins TRBV10-1 and TRBJ1-5; D not certain. CDR3 size: 13 residues. CDR1 is WNHNN, CDR2 SYGVQD, per germline (reference sequence). V lost 3 bases, J lost 4 bases, and 7 bases lay in between.

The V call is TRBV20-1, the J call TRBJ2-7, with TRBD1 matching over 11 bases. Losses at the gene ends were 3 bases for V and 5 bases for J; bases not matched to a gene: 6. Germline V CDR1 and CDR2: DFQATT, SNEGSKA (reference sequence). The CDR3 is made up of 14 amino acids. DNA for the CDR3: TGCAGTGCTAGCCTGGACAGGGGGCAGGACGAGCAGTACTTC. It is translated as CSASLDRGQDEQYF.

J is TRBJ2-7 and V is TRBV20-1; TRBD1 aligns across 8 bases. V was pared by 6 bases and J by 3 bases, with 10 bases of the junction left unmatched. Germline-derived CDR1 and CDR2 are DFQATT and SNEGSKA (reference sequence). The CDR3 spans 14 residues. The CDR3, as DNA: TGCAGTGCCAGCAGCTCGGGGACAGGCTACGAGCAGTACTTC. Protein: CSASSSGTGYEQYF.

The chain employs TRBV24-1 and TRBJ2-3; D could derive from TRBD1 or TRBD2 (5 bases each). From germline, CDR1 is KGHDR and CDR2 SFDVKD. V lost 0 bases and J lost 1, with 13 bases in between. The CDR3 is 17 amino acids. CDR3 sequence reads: CATSDLPGRERTDTQYF. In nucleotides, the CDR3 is TGTGCCACCAGTGATTTGCCCGGCAGGGAGCGCACAGATACGCAGTATTTT.

The CDR3 here is CSARASGRDEQYF. For the CDR3, the DNA is TGCAGTGCTAGAGCTAGCGGGAGAGACGAGCAGTACTTC. The J gene is TRBJ2-7, the V gene TRBV20-1; 10 bases are shared with TRBD2. The CDR3 consists of 13 residues. Germline lookup yields CDR1 DFQATT and CDR2 SNEGSKA (reference sequence). Trimming cost V 1 base and J 5 bases; bases outside gene matches: 2.

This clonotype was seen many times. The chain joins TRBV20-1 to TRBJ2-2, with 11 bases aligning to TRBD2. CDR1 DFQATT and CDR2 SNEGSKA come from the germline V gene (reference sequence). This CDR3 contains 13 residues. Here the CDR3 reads CGGLAENTGELFF. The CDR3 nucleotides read TGCGGGGGACTAGCGGAAAACACCGGGGAGCTGTTTTTT.

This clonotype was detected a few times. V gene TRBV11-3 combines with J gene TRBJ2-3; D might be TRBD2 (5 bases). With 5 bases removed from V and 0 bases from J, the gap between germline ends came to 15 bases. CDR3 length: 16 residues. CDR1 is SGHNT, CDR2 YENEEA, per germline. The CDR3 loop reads CASSQSGSLSTDTQYF. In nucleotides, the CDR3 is TGTGCCAGCAGCCAAAGCGGTTCCTTGAGCACAGATACGCAGTATTTT.

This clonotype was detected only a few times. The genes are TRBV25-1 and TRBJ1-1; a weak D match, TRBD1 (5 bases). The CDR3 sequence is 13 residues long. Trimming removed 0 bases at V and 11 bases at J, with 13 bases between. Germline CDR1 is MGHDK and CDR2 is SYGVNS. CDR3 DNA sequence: TGTGCCAGCAGTGAATATGAGGCTTGGGGGGCTTTCTTT. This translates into CASSEYEAWGAFF.

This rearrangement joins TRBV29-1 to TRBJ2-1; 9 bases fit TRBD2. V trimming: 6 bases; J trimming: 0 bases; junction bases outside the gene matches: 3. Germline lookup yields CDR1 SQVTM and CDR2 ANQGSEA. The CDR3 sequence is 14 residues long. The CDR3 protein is CSVMTSGSYNEQFF. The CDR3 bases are TGCAGCGTGATGACTAGCGGCTCCTACAATGAGCAGTTCTTC.

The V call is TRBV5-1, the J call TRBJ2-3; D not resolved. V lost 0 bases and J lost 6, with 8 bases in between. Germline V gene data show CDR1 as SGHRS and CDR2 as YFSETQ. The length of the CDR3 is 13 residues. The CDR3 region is CASSLAADDTQYF. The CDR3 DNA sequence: TGCGCCAGCAGCTTGGCGGCAGACGATACGCAGTATTTT.

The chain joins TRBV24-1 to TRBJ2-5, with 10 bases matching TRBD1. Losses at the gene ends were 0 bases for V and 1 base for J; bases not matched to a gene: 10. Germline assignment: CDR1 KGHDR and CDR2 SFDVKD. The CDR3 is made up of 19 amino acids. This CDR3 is CATSDLRDRGALIQETQYF. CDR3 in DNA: TGTGCCACCAGTGATTTGCGGGACAGGGGCGCCCTAATCCAAGAGACCCAGTACTTC.

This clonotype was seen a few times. The CDR3 sequence: CASSLAPLGTSSYNSPLHF. As DNA, the CDR3 is TGTGCCAGCAGCTTAGCGCCCCTAGGAACGAGCTCCTATAATTCACCCCTCCACTTT. The chain joins TRBV7-8 to TRBJ1-6, with unresolved D. V shed 0 bases and J shed 0 bases, with 15 bases lying between them. Germline lookup yields CDR1 SGHVS and CDR2 FQNEAQ. There are 19 residues in the CDR3.

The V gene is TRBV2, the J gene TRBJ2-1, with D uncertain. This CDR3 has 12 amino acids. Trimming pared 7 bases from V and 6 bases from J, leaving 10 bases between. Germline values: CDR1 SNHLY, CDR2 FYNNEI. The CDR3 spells CASTGPGNEQFF. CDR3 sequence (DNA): TGTGCCAGCACAGGTCCGGGCAATGAGCAGTTCTTC.

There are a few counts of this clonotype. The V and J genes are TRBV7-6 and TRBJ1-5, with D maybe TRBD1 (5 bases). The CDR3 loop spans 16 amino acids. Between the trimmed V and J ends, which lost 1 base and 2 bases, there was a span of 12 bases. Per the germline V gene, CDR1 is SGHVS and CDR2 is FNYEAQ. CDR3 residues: CASSLGAGGGNQPQHF. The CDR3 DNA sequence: TGTGCCAGCAGCTTAGGAGCGGGGGGTGGCAATCAGCCCCAGCATTTT.

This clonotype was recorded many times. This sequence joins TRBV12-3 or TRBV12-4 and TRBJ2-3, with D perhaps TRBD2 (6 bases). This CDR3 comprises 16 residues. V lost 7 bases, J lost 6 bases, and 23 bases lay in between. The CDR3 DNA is TGTGCCAGCAATTTTGGAGGGGCTGCGCAGGGTGATACGCAGTATTTT. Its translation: CASNFGGAAQGDTQYF.